This TCR beta chain appears in the sequencing data of a study of blood T cells in healthy people across ages (dated by TCRdb to 2013 to 2016). Regarding the research as a whole: Template switching captured roughly one uniquely barcoded TCR beta cDNA molecule per two T cells in model experiments. Two additional independent replicas of 1 million unique cDNA reads from the same blood draw were analyzed for two donors (one aged 18 to 30 and one aged 80 or older). Donors were grouped into four age groups: young (average 16 years), middle-aged (approximately 41), aged (around 56) and long-lived (around 82). Age-related changes in TCR beta repertoire diversity were measured in the study by deep sequencing normalized with unique cDNA molecular identifiers. Donors of different ages were randomly distributed across sequencing lanes to avoid experimental bias. What the authors observed across the whole study: Because profiling used bulk unsorted PBMCs, naive and antigen-experienced compartments could not be compared conclusively. Compared with the aged group, the long-lived group had more naive CD4+ T cells, fewer expanded clones and increased TCR diversity, suggesting age selection. Estimates of total diversity based on one million sequenced T cells were regarded as lower bounds and as underestimates. Observed TCR beta diversity correlated strongly with the percentage of naive T cells measured by flow cytometry. Because the CMV infection status of the donors was unknown, age-related changes in expanded clonotypes may potentially have been confounded. As age increased, observed TCR beta diversity per million T cells dropped in a roughly linear way, and a significant reduction was already evident by age around 41.

The donors were about 40 Caucasian individuals from Russia, aged about 6 to 95 years, who were systemically healthy. About 10 milliliters of peripheral blood were drawn from each donor into EDTA-treated Vacutainer tubes. PBMCs were isolated by Ficoll-Paque density-gradient centrifugation, with at least 7 million obtained per sample. Total RNA, at least 6 micrograms per sample, was extracted from PBMCs with Trizol reagent. For every donor, flow cytometry on a PBMC aliquot measured the percentage of naive CD45RAhigh/CD27high T cells. Library prep was done by 5' RACE. TCRdb names Illumina HiSeq 2500 as the instrument used. The second PCR ran for roughly 7 to 11 cycles and used a J-beta primer mix along with a sample-barcoded 5' primer. A unique molecular identifier was introduced onto each TCR beta cDNA molecule by a template-switch 5' adaptor carrying 12 random nucleotides. Each sample yielded at least 2.5 million CDR3-containing paired-end reads. The Mint cDNA synthesis kit, primed by a TRBC-specific oligonucleotide, was used to synthesize first-strand cDNA from all RNA. Following uracil-DNA glycosylase treatment, a first 18-cycle PCR with universal primers M1SS and BC2_uni_R was performed on all cDNA. The source study handled its data this way. For normalization, 1 million high-quality reads were randomly selected from each sample, with every read carrying a distinct molecular identifier. Instead of being binned into consensus sequences, reads with shared molecular identifiers were discarded. MiTCR, run with a Q25 quality threshold and the strictest error-elimination algorithm, handled CDR3 identification, clonotype clustering and error correction. A nonparametric unseen species model with Euler transformation was used to estimate lower-bound total TCR beta diversity. TCRdb passed the public sequencing reads through fastp at Q25 and MiXCR, retaining productive beta sequences. Here each entry gathers all rows of one CDR3 protein and keeps the most common genes and DNA. It is TCRdb's table, rather than the study itself, that gives the V and J calls and clone size. The sample includes approximately 880,000 distinct CDR3 sequences, with around 49% observed a single time. Around 15% of the sample goes to the ten largest clones.

The CDR3 holds 15 amino acids from the cysteine to the phenylalanine. Only the CDR3 DNA stays, 45 bases, in frame from base 1. V loses 4 bases, J loses 1 base, and the germline ends lie 15 bases apart. From the germline V gene, CDR1 is SGDLS and CDR2 is YYNGEE. To note about this clonotype: The clone's antigen remains unknown. No much larger clonotype is one base removed from it; base qualities were not supplied.

This clonotype originated in a man aged 30 to 45 in good health. Material for sequencing was blood. This receptor chain uses TRBV9 and TRBJ2-7, and possibly TRBD1, on 6 matching bases. The nucleotide sequence reads as follows: TGTGCCAGCAGCCCCCCTGGGGACACTTCCTACGAGCAGTACTTC. Its translation reads: CASSPPGDTSYEQYF.